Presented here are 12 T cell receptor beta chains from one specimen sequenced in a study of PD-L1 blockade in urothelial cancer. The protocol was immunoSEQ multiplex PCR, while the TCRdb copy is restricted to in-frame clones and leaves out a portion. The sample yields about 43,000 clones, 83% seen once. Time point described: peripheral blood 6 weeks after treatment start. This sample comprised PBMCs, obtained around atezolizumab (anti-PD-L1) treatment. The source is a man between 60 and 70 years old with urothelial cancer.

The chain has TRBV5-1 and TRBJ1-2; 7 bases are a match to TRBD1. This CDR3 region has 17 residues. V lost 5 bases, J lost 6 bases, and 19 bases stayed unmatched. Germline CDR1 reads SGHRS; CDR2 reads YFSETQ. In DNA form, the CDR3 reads TGCGCCAGCAGTTCACCAACACAGGGGCAACCCCCTCATGGCTACACCTTC. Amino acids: CASSSPTQGQPPHGYTF. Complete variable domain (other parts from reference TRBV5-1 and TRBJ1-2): KAGVTQTPRYLIKTRGQQVTLSCSPISGHRSVSWYQQTPGQGLQFLFEYFSETQRNKGNFPGRFSGRQFSNSRSEMNVSTLELGDSALYLCASSSPTQGQPPHGYTFGSGTRLTVV.

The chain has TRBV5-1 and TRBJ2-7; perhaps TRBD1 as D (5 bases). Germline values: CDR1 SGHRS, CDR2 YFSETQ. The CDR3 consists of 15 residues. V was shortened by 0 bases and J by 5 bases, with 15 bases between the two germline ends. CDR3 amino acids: CASSLGVGRVNEQYF. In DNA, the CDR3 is TGCGCCAGCAGCTTGGGGGTTGGCAGGGTCAACGAGCAGTACTTC. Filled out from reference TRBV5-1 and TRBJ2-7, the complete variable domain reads KAGVTQTPRYLIKTRGQQVTLSCSPISGHRSVSWYQQTPGQGLQFLFEYFSETQRNKGNFPGRFSGRQFSNSRSEMNVSTLELGDSALYLCASSLGVGRVNEQYFGPGTRLTVT.

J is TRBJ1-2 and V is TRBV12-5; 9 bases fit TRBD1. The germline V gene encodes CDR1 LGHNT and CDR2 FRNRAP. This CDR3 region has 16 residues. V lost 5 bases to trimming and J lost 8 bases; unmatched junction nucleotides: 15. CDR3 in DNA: TGTGCTAGTGGTCTGGGGACAGGGCTGGAGATGGGGGGCTACACCTTC. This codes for CASGLGTGLEMGGYTF.

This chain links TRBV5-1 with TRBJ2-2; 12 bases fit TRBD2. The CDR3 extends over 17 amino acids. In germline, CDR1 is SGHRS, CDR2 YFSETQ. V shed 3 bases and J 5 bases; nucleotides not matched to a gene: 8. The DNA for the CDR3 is TGCGCCAGCAGCTCATCTAGCGGGGGGGCTGTTACCGGGGAGCTGTTTTTT. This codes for CASSSSSGGAVTGELFF.

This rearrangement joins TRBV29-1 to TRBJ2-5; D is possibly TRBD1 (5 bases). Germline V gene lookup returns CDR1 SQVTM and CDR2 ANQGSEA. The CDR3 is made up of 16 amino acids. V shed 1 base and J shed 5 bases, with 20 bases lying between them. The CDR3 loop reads CSVEGLRQPAEETQYF. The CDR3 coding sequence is TGCAGCGTTGAAGGGCTTCGACAGCCCGCTGAGGAGACCCAGTACTTC.

The DNA of the CDR3 is TGTGCCTGGAGTGTACGAGGGAGTAGCAATCAGCCCCAGCATTTT. Protein: CAWSVRGSSNQPQHF. The chain is built from TRBV30 and TRBJ1-5; D ambiguous. The germline gives CDR1 GTSNPN, CDR2 SVGIG (reference sequence). The CDR3 totals 15 residues. Trimming shortened V by 0 bases and J by 0 bases, and 9 bases separated the two germline ends.

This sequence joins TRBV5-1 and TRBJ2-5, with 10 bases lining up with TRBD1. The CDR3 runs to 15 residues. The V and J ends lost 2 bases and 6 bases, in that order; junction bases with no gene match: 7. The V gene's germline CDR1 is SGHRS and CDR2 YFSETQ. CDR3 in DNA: TGCGCCAGCAGCTTTGGACAGGGGGAGGTTAAGACCCAGTACTTC. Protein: CASSFGQGEVKTQYF.

CDR3 amino acids: CSVATGVETQYF. The CDR3 nucleotides are TGCAGCGTGGCAACAGGGGTAGAGACCCAGTACTTC. The chain carries TRBV29-1 and TRBJ2-5, with 7 positions matching TRBD1. The ends lost 6 bases at V and 4 bases at J; junction bases unmatched: 5. This CDR3 has 12 amino acids. Germline V gene lookup returns CDR1 SQVTM and CDR2 ANQGSEA.

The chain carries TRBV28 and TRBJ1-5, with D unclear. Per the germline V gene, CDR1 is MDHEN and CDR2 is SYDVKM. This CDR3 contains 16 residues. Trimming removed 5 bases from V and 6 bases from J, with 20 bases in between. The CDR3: CASSPDGLLAGQPQHF. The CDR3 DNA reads TGTGCCAGCAGTCCTGATGGACTCTTAGCAGGTCAGCCCCAGCATTTT. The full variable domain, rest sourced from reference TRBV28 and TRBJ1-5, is DVKVTQSSRYLVKRTGEKVFLECVQDMDHENMFWYRQDPGLGLRLIYFSYDVKMKEKGDIPEGYSVSREKKERFSLILESASTNQTSMYLCASSPDGLLAGQPQHFGDGTRLSIL.

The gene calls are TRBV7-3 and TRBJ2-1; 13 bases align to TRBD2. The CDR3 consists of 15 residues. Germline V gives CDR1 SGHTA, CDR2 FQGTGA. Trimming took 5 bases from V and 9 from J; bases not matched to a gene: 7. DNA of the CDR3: TGTGCCAGCAGCGTACTAGCGGGGGGGTTTGGTGAGCAGTTCTTC. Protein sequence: CASSVLAGGFGEQFF.

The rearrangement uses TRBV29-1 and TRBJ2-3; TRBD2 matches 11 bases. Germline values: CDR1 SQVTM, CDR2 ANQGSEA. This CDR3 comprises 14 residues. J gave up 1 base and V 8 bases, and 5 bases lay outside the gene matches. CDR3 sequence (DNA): TGCAGCTCAAGACTAGCGGGGCGCACAGATACGCAGTATTTT. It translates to CSSRLAGRTDTQYF.

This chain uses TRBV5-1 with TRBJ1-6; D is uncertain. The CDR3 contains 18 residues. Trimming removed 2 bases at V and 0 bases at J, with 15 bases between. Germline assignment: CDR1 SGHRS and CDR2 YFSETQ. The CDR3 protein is CASSFWTGGSSYNSPLHF. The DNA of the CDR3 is TGCGCCAGCAGCTTTTGGACCGGAGGGAGCTCCTATAATTCACCCCTCCACTTT. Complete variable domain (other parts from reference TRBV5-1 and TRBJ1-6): KAGVTQTPRYLIKTRGQQVTLSCSPISGHRSVSWYQQTPGQGLQFLFEYFSETQRNKGNFPGRFSGRQFSNSRSEMNVSTLELGDSALYLCASSFWTGGSSYNSPLHFGNGTRLTVT.